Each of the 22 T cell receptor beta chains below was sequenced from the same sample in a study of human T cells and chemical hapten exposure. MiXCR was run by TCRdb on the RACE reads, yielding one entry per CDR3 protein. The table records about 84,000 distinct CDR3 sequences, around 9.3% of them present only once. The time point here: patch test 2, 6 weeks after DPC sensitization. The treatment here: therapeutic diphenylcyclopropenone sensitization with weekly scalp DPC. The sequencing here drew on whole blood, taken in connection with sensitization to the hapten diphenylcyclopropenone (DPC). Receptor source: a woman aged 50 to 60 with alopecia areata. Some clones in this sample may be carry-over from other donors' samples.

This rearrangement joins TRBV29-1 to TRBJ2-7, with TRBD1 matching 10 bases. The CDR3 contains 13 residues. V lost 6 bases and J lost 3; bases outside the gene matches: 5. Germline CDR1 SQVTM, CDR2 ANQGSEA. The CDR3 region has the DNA TGCAGCGTACCGGGACAGGGGCTCTACGAGCAGTACTTC. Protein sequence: CSVPGQGLYEQYF.

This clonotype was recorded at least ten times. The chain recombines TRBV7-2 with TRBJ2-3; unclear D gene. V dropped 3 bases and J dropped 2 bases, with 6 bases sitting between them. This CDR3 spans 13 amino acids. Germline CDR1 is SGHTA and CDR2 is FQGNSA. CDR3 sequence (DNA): TGTGCCAGCAGCTTGCAGGCCACAGATACGCAGTATTTT. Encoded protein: CASSLQATDTQYF.

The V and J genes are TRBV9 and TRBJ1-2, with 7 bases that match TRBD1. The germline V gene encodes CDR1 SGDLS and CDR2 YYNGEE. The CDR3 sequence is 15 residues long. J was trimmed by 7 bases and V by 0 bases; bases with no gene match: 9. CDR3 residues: CASSVARTGVGGYTF. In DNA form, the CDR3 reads TGTGCCAGCAGCGTAGCAAGAACAGGGGTTGGTGGCTACACCTTC.

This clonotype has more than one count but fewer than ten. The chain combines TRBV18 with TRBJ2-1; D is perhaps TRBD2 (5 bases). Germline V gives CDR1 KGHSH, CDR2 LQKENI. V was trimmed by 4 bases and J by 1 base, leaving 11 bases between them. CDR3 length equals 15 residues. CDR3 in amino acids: CASSQGTGSYNEQFF. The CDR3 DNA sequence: TGTGCCAGCTCACAGGGTACGGGATCCTACAATGAGCAGTTCTTC. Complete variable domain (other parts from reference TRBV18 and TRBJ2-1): NAGVMQNPRHLVRRRGQEARLRCSPMKGHSHVYWYRQLPEEGLKFMVYLQKENIIDESGMPKERFSAEFPKEGPSILRIQQVVRGDSAAYFCASSQGTGSYNEQFFGPGTRLTVL.

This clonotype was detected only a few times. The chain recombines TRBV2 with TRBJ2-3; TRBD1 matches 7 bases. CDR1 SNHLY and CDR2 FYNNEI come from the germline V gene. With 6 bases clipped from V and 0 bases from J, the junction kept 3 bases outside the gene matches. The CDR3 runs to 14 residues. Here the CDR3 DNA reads TGTGCCAGCAGGAGGGGACAGAGCACAGATACGCAGTATTTT. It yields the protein CASRRGQSTDTQYF. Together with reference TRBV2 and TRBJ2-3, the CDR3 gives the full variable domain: EPEVTQTPSHQVTQMGQEVILRCVPISNHLYFYWYRQILGQKVEFLVSFYNNEISEKSEIFDDQFSVERPDGSNFTLKIRSTKLEDSAMYFCASRRGQSTDTQYFGPGTRLTVL.

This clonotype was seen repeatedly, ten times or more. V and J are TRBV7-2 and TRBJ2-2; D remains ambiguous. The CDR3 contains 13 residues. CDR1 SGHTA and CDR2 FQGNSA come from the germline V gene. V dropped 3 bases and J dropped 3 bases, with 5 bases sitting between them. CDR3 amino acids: CASSFRHTGELFF. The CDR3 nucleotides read TGTGCCAGCAGCTTCCGCCACACCGGGGAGCTGTTTTTT.

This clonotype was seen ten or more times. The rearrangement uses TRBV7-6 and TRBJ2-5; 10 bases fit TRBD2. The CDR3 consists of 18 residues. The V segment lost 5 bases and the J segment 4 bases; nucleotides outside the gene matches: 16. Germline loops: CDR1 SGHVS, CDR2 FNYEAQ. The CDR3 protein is CASSPPGLAIKGGETQYF. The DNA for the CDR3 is TGTGCCAGCAGCCCTCCGGGACTAGCGATAAAAGGCGGAGAGACCCAGTACTTC.

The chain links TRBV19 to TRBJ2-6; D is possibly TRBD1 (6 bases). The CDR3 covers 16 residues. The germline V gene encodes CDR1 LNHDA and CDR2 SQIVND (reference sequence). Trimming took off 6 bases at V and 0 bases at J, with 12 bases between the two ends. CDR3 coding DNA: TGTGCCAGTAGGGACAGCTACCTCTCTGGGGCCAACGTCCTGACTTTC. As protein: CASRDSYLSGANVLTF. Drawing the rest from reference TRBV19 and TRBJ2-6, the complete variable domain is DGGITQSPKYLFRKEGQNVTLSCEQNLNHDAMYWYRQDPGQGLRLIYYSQIVNDFQKGDIAEGYSVSREKKESFPLTVTSAQKNPTAFYLCASRDSYLSGANVLTFGAGSRLTVL.

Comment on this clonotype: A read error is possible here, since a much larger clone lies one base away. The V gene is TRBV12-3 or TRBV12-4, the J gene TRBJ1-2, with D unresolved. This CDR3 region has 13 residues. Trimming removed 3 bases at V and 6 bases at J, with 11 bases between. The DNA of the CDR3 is TGTGCCAGCAGTTTTAGGGTTGCCCATGGCTACACCTTC. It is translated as CASSFRVAHGYTF.

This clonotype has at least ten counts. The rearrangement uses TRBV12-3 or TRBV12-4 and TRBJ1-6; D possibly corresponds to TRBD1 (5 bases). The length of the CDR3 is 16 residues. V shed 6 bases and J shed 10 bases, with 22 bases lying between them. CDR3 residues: CASSSSGTRVGSPLHF. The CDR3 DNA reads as TGTGCCAGCAGCTCCTCCGGGACTCGAGTAGGGTCACCCCTCCACTTT.

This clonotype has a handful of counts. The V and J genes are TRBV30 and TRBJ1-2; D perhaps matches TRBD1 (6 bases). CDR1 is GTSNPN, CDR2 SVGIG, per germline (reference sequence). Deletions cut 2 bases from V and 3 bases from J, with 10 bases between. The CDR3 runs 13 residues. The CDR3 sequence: CAWSQGIHYGYTF. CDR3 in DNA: TGTGCCTGGAGTCAGGGGATTCACTATGGCTACACCTTC. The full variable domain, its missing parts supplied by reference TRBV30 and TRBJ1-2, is SQTIHQWPATLVQPVGSPLSLECTVEGTSNPNLYWYRQAAGRGLQLLFYSVGIGQISSEVPQNLSASRPQDRQFILSSKKLLLSDSGFYLCAWSQGIHYGYTFGSGTRLTVV.

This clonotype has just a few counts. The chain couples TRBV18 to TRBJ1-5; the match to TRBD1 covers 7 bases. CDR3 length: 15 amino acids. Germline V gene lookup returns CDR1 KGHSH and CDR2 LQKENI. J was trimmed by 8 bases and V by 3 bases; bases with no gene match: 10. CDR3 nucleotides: TGTGCCAGCTCACCCTCAGACATCGGACAGGAGCCCCAGCATTTT. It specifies CASSPSDIGQEPQHF.

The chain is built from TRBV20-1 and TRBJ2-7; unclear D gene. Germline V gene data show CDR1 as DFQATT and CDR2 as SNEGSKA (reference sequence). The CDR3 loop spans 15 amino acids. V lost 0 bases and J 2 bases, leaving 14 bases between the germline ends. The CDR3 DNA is TGCAGTGCTAGAGATAGGGCAGGTGATCCCTACGAGCAGTACTTC. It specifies CSARDRAGDPYEQYF.

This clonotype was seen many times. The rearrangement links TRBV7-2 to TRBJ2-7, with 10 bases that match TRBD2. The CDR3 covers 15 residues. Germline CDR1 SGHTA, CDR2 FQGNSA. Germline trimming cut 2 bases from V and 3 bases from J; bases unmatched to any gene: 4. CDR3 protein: CASSLNSGGNYEQYF. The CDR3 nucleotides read TGTGCCAGCAGCTTAAATAGCGGGGGGAACTACGAGCAGTACTTC.

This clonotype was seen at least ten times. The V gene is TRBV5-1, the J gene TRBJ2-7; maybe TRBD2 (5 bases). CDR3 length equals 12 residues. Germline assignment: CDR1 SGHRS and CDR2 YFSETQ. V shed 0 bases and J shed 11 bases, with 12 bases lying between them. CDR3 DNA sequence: TGCGCCAGCAGCTTGGACGGCAGCGGCAAGTACTTC. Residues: CASSLDGSGKYF.

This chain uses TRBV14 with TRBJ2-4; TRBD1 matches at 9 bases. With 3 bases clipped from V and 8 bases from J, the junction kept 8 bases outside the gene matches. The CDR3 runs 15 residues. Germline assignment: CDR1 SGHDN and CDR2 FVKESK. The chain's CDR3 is CASSHTGGALDIQYF. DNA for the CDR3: TGTGCCAGCAGCCATACAGGGGGCGCGTTGGACATTCAGTACTTC.

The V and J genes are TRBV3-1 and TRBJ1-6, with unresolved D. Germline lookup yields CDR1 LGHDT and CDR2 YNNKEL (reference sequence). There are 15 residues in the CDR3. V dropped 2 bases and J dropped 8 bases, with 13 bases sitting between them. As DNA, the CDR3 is TGTGCCAGCAGCCAATTTCATAGCTCAGATTCACCCCTCCACTTT. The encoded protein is CASSQFHSSDSPLHF.

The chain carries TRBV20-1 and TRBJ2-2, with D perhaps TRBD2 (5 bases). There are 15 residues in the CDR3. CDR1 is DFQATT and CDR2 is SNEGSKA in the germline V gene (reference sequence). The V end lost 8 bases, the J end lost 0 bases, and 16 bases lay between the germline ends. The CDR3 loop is CSPWENRPNTGELFF. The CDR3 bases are TGCAGTCCGTGGGAGAATCGGCCGAACACCGGGGAGCTGTTTTTT.

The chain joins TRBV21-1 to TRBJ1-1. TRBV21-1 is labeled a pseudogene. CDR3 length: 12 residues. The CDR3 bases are TGTGCCCTCCACGACGGATACACTGAAGCTTTCTTT. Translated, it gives CALHDGYTEAFF.

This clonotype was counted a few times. The CDR3 spells CASRGGSNEQFF. CDR3 DNA sequence: TGTGCCAGCAGAGGGGGTTCCAATGAGCAGTTCTTC. V usage is TRBV6-5 and J usage is TRBJ2-1, with TRBD1 as a possible D gene (6 bases). The CDR3 has 12 amino acids. Trimming shortened V by 6 bases and J by 6 bases, and 9 bases separated the two germline ends. Germline V gives CDR1 MNHEY, CDR2 SVGAGI.

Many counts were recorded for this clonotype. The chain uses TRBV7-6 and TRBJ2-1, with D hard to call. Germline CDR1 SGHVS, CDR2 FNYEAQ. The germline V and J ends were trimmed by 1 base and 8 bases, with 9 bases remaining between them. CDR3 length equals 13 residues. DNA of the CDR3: TGTGCCAGCAGCTTAGTGGTGGCGGATGAGCAGTTCTTC. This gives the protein CASSLVVADEQFF.

The CDR3 is CASSLSGQGNTGELFF. The CDR3 DNA is TGTGCCAGCAGTTTATCGGGCCAGGGGAACACCGGGGAGCTGTTTTTT. The gene calls are TRBV27 and TRBJ2-2, with D possibly matching TRBD1 (5 bases). V shed 0 bases and J shed 1 base, with 9 bases lying between them. The CDR3 has 16 residues. Germline values: CDR1 MNHEY, CDR2 SMNVEV (reference sequence).